Below, 8 T cell receptor beta chains from the same sample are listed, as sequenced in a study of hypomethylating agent response in myelodysplastic syndrome. Clones were sequenced by immunoSEQ multiplex PCR, and TCRdb holds only the in-frame ones, with some missing. The sample carries about 6,000 clones, around 78% recorded once. The sequencing used bone marrow, collected before or after starting hypomethylating agent treatment for myelodysplastic syndrome (not recorded which). The origin of the receptors is a human donor with myelodysplastic syndrome.

This clone was observed a single time. V is TRBV6-5 and J is TRBJ2-1; D remains unclear. CDR3 length: 12 residues. The V gene's germline CDR1 is MNHEY and CDR2 SVGAGI. V was pared by 5 bases and J by 4 bases, with 6 bases between. The DNA for the CDR3 is TGTGCCAGCAGTCCTTATTACAATGAGCAGTTCTTC. Protein product: CASSPYYNEQFF.

J is TRBJ1-1 and V is TRBV5-1, with no clear D. This CDR3 is built from 15 residues. Trimming shortened V by 4 bases and J by 3 bases, and 16 bases separated the two germline ends. CDR1 SGHRS and CDR2 YFSETQ come from the germline V gene. CDR3 sequence reads: CASSPQGVSYTEAFF. DNA for the CDR3: TGCGCCAGCAGCCCTCAAGGAGTATCCTACACTGAAGCTTTCTTT.

This chain joins TRBV5-1 and TRBJ1-6; 11 bases agree with TRBD1. The CDR3 has 15 amino acids. V gave up 4 bases and J gave up 9 bases; unmatched junction bases: 6. The germline CDR1 and CDR2 sequences are SGHRS and YFSETQ. The CDR3 nucleotides read TGCGCCAGCAGCCCTGGGACAGGGGGTGGTTCACCCCTCCACTTT. Translation: CASSPGTGGGSPLHF.

The chain links TRBV28 to TRBJ2-7; no clear D gene. The CDR3 contains 15 residues. Trimming removed 5 bases at V and 0 bases at J, with 14 bases between. Germline values: CDR1 MDHEN, CDR2 SYDVKM. CDR3 loop: CASSPAPPSSYEQYF. The DNA of the CDR3 is TGTGCCAGCAGTCCCGCGCCCCCAAGCTCCTACGAGCAGTACTTC.

Here the CDR3 DNA reads TGCAGTGCTACCGGGACAGGCACCTTCTTT. It specifies CSATGTGTFF. The chain couples TRBV20-1 to TRBJ1-1; TRBD1 matches at 8 bases. Germline CDR1 is DFQATT and CDR2 is SNEGSKA (reference sequence). The CDR3 has 10 amino acids. Trimming at V came to 4 bases and at J to 14 bases, leaving 6 bases not matched to a gene.

The rearrangement joins TRBV29-1 to TRBJ1-1; D is ambiguous. Per germline, CDR1 SQVTM and CDR2 ANQGSEA. With 5 bases removed from V and 0 bases from J, the gap between germline ends came to 10 bases. The CDR3 runs to 13 residues. The CDR3 loop is CSVPTHLNTEAFF. The CDR3 DNA sequence: TGCAGCGTTCCGACCCATTTGAACACTGAAGCTTTCTTT.

This sequence joins TRBV5-1 and TRBJ1-2, with TRBD1 matching 9 bases. Losses at the gene ends were 2 bases for V and 6 bases for J; bases not matched to a gene: 5. The CDR3 totals 14 residues. Per the germline V gene, CDR1 is SGHRS and CDR2 is YFSETQ. Here the CDR3 reads CASSLTGQGNGYTF. CDR3 bases: TGCGCCAGCAGCTTAACGGGACAGGGCAATGGCTACACCTTC.

The genes are TRBV27 and TRBJ2-2; tentative D call: TRBD1 (5 bases). The CDR3 has 14 amino acids. V was trimmed by 6 bases and J by 5 bases, leaving 13 bases between them. Germline values: CDR1 MNHEY, CDR2 SMNVEV (reference sequence). As DNA, the CDR3 is TGTGCCAGCAGAATAAAAACAGGAACCGGGGAGCTGTTTTTT. The encoded protein is CASRIKTGTGELFF.